Listed below are T cell receptor beta chains from one sample, sequenced in a study of T cells after yellow fever vaccination. TCRdb re-derived calls from the 5' RACE reads in MiXCR, one entry per CDR3 protein. This table has some 320,000 distinct CDR3 sequences, roughly 10% appearing once. The source was CD4+ T cells sorted from PBMCs, collected 45 days after the yellow fever booster vaccination. The receptors shown here come from a man younger than 35 who received the YFV17D yellow fever vaccine. The CDR3 runs from the conserved cysteine through the conserved F or W. A D gene is named only where the DNA matches it firmly. Size is stated for part of the rows, as once, few or many counts, or as a class when the clone is expanded.

J	V	size	D	CDR3	DNA
TRBJ2-2	TRBV9	few	NA	CASSVVIGELFF	TGTGCCAGCAGCGTAGTAATCGGGGAGCTGTTTTTT
TRBJ1-6	TRBV4-2	many	TRBD1	CASSHPTGGYNSPLHF	TGTGCCAGCAGCCACCCGACAGGGGGCTATAATTCACCCCTCCACTTT
TRBJ2-5	TRBV20-1	NA	NA	CSGGELLGTQYF	TGCAGCGGAGGGGAACTGTTGGGGACCCAGTACTTC
TRBJ2-2	TRBV4-2	many	NA	CASSIPGTRTGELFF	TGTGCCAGCAGCATACCCGGGACTCGCACCGGGGAGCTGTTTTTT
TRBJ1-6	TRBV27	many	TRBD1	CASSWDSSYNSPLHF	TGTGCCAGCAGTTGGGACAGCTCCTATAATTCACCCCTCCACTTT
TRBJ1-1	TRBV29-1	few	TRBD1	CSAGQGITEAFF	TGCAGCGCCGGACAGGGAATTACGGAAGCTTTCTTT
TRBJ2-7	TRBV6-5	few	NA	CASSSFGGYEQYF	TGTGCCAGCAGTTCCTTTGGGGGATACGAGCAGTACTTC
TRBJ2-6	TRBV7-2	once	NA	CASSLVSPGANVLTF	TGTGCCAGCAGCTTAGTTTCTCCCGGGGCCAACGTCCTGACTTTC
TRBJ2-1	TRBV11-1	few	TRBD1	CASSLVTSGTGGYNEQFF	TGTGCCAGCAGCTTAGTAACCTCCGGGACAGGGGGATACAATGAGCAGTTCTTC
TRBJ2-7	TRBV7-2	NA	TRBD2	CASSLAGLAGDSYEQYF	TGTGCCAGCAGCTTAGCGGGTCTAGCGGGGGATTCCTACGAGCAGTACTTC
TRBJ1-5	TRBV20-1	NA	NA	CSARDIVGSQHF	TGCAGTGCTAGAGATATCGTAGGGTCCCAGCATTTT
TRBJ2-2	TRBV5-4	few	NA	CASGSSTGNTGELFF	TGTGCCAGCGGGTCGTCGACGGGGAACACCGGGGAGCTGTTTTTT
TRBJ1-2	TRBV20-1	NA	TRBD1	CSASRSTGSPPNYGYTF	TGCAGTGCTAGTCGGTCGACAGGGTCGCCTCCTAACTATGGCTACACCTTC
TRBJ2-1	TRBV4-3	few	TRBD2	CASSQVSGGAFYNEQFF	TGCGCCAGCAGCCAAGTTAGCGGGGGGGCCTTCTACAATGAGCAGTTCTTC
TRBJ1-1	TRBV29-1	few	NA	CSARRGTTEAFF	TGCAGCGCCAGGAGGGGGACCACTGAAGCTTTCTTT
TRBJ1-2	TRBV28	NA	NA	CASSPGRDYGYTF	TGTGCCAGCTCTCCGGGACGGGATTATGGCTACACCTTC
TRBJ2-7	TRBV4-3	NA	NA	CASSPLRGFLRYEQYF	TGCGCCAGCAGCCCCCTGAGGGGTTTTTTGCGCTACGAGCAGTACTTC
TRBJ1-1	TRBV9	few	TRBD1	CASSARQGRTEAFF	TGTGCCAGCAGCGCGCGACAGGGTAGGACTGAAGCTTTCTTT
TRBJ1-2	TRBV6-5	NA	TRBD1	CASSYRDSSFYGYTF	TGTGCCAGCAGTTATCGGGACAGTTCCTTTTATGGCTACACCTTC
TRBJ2-5	TRBV20-1	NA	TRBD2	CSATTSAEETQYF	TGCAGTGCCACCACTAGCGCGGAAGAGACCCAGTACTTC
TRBJ1-6	TRBV19	NA	NA	CASSRRAAYSPLHF	TGTGCCAGTAGTCGCCGGGCAGCGTATTCACCCCTCCACTTT
TRBJ2-7	TRBV5-1	few	NA	CASSLVLGPAGEQYF	TGCGCCAGCAGCTTGGTACTCGGGCCGGCGGGGGAGCAGTACTTC
TRBJ1-1	TRBV6-6	NA	NA	CASSYVPNTEAFF	TGTGCCAGCAGTTATGTTCCGAACACTGAAGCTTTCTTT
TRBJ2-7	TRBV5-4	NA	TRBD1	CASSLRQGSAEQYF	TGTGCCAGCAGCTTACGACAGGGATCCGCCGAGCAGTACTTC
TRBJ1-1	TRBV12-3/TRBV12-4	NA	NA	CASSSGGVTEAFF	TGTGCCAGCAGTTCGGGGGGGGTCACTGAAGCTTTCTTT
TRBJ1-5	TRBV7-2	few	NA	CASSFSGGGQPQHF	TGTGCCAGCAGCTTTTCGGGGGGCGGTCAGCCCCAGCATTTT
TRBJ1-5	TRBV7-9	few	NA	CASSDDSYQPQHF	TGTGCCAGCAGCGACGACAGTTATCAGCCCCAGCATTTT
TRBJ2-5	TRBV29-1	few	TRBD1	CSVTTGGKETQYF	TGCAGCGTAACCACAGGGGGCAAAGAGACCCAGTACTTC
TRBJ1-4	TRBV14	NA	NA	CASGRATNEKLFF	TGTGCCAGCGGCCGAGCAACTAATGAAAAACTGTTTTTT
TRBJ2-5	TRBV10-3	NA	NA	CAISPGAIETQYF	TGTGCCATCAGTCCGGGGGCCATAGAGACCCAGTACTTC
TRBJ1-1	TRBV18	few	TRBD1	CASSPQGGRTEAFF	TGTGCCAGCTCACCCCAGGGGGGACGCACTGAAGCTTTCTTT
TRBJ2-4	TRBV7-8	NA	NA	CASSLVENIQYF	TGTGCCAGCAGCTTAGTCGAAAACATTCAGTACTTC
TRBJ2-3	TRBV27	few	TRBD1	CASSLSQGSDTQYF	TGTGCCAGCAGTTTATCACAGGGGTCAGATACGCAGTATTTT
TRBJ2-3	TRBV12-5	NA	TRBD2	CASATGLAGSTDTQCF	TGTGCTAGTGCAACGGGGCTAGCGGGGAGCACAGATACGCAGTGTTTT
TRBJ1-1	TRBV29-1	NA	TRBD1	CSALQGPGTEAFF	TGCAGCGCCTTACAGGGGCCTGGCACTGAAGCTTTCTTT
TRBJ2-1	TRBV6-5	few	TRBD1	CASSLEGAAYNEQFF	TGTGCCAGCAGCCTAGAGGGGGCCGCCTACAATGAGCAGTTCTTC
TRBJ1-5	TRBV7-2	many	TRBD1	CASADRAHSNQPQHF	TGTGCCAGCGCGGACAGGGCCCATAGCAATCAGCCCCAGCATTTT
TRBJ1-1	TRBV6-1	NA	NA	CASSEIGGTEAFF	TGTGCCAGCAGTGAAATAGGGGGGACTGAAGCTTTCTTT
TRBJ1-5	TRBV6-2/TRBV6-3	few	NA	CASSWAIGQPQHF	TGTGCCAGCAGTTGGGCAATAGGTCAGCCCCAGCATTTT
TRBJ1-1	TRBV12-3/TRBV12-4	NA	NA	CASSFGTGTFF	NA
TRBJ2-3	TRBV5-4	many	NA	CASSLRGGKDTQYF	TGTGCCAGCAGCTTGAGGGGAGGCAAGGATACGCAGTATTTT
TRBJ2-2	TRBV11-2	few	NA	CASRPIGRNTGELFF	TGTGCCAGCCGTCCGATCGGCCGCAACACCGGGGAGCTGTTTTTT
TRBJ2-3	TRBV6-5	few	NA	CASSYYGGARTQYF	TGTGCCAGCAGTTACTATGGGGGTGCGCGTACGCAGTATTTT
TRBJ1-2	TRBV2	many	NA	CASSVSYGYTF	TGTGCCAGCAGTGTTAGCTATGGCTACACCTTC